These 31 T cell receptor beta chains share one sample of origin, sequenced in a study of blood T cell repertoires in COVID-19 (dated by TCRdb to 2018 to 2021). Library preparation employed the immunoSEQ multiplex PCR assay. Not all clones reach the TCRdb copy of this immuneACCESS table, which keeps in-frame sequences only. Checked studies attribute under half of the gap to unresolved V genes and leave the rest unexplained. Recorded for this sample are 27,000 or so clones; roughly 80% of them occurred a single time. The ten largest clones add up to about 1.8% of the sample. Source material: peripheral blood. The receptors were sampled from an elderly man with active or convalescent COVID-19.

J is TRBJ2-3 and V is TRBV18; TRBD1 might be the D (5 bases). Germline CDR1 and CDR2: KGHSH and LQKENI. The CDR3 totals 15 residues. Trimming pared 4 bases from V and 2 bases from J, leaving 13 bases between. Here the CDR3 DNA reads TGTGCCAGCTCACTTGCTCGACAGACCACAGATACGCAGTATTTT. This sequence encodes CASSLARQTTDTQYF.

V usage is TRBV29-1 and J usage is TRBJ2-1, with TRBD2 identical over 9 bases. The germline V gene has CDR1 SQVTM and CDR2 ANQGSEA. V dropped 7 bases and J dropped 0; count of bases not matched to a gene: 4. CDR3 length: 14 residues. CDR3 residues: CSALAGSSYNEQFF. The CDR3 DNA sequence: TGCAGCGCTCTAGCGGGGAGCTCCTACAATGAGCAGTTCTTC.

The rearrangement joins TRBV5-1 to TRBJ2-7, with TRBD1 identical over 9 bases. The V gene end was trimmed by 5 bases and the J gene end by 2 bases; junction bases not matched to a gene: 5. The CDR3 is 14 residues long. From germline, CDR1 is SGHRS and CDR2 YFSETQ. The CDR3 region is CASRGQGGTYEQYF. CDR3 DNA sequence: TGCGCCAGCAGGGGACAGGGTGGAACCTACGAGCAGTACTTC. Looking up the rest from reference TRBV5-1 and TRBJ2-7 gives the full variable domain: KAGVTQTPRYLIKTRGQQVTLSCSPISGHRSVSWYQQTPGQGLQFLFEYFSETQRNKGNFPGRFSGRQFSNSRSEMNVSTLELGDSALYLCASRGQGGTYEQYFGPGTRLTVT.

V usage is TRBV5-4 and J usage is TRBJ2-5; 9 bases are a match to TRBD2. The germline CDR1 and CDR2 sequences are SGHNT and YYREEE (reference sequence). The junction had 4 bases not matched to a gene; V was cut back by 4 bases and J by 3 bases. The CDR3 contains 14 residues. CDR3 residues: CASSPASGKETQYF. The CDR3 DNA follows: TGTGCCAGCAGCCCTGCTAGCGGGAAAGAGACCCAGTACTTC.

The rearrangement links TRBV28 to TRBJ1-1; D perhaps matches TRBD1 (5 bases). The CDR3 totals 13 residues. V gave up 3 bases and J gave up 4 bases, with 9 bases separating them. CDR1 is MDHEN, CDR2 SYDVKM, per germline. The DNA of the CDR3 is TGTGCCAGCAGTTTGACCAGGGTCACTGAAGCTTTCTTT. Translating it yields CASSLTRVTEAFF.

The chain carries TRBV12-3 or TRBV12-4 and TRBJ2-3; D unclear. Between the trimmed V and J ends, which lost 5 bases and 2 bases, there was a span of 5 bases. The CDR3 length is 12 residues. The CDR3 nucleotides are TGTGCCAGCAGTCCCCACACAGATACGCAGTATTTT. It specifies CASSPHTDTQYF.

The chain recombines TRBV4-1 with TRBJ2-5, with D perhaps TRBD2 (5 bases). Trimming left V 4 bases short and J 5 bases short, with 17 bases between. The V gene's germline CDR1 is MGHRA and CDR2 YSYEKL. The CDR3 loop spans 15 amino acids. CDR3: CASSRDLGGPETQYF. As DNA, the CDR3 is TGCGCCAGCAGCCGAGACTTAGGAGGTCCGGAGACCCAGTACTTC.

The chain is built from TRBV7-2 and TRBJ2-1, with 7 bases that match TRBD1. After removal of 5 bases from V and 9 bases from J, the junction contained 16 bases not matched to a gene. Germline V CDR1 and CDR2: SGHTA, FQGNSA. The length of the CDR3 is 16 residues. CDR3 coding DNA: TGTGCCAGCAGCCCCCAGCCGGGACAGCCCACTGTTGAGCAGTTCTTC. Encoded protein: CASSPQPGQPTVEQFF.

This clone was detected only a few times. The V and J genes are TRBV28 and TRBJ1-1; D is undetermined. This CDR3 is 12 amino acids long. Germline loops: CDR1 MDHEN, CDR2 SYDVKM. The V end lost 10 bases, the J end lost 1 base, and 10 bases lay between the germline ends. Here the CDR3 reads CATSTGNTEAFF. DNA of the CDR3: TGTGCCACAAGCACGGGGAACACTGAAGCTTTCTTT. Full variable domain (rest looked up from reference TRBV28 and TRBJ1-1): DVKVTQSSRYLVKRTGEKVFLECVQDMDHENMFWYRQDPGLGLRLIYFSYDVKMKEKGDIPEGYSVSREKKERFSLILESASTNQTSMYLCATSTGNTEAFFGQGTRLTVV.

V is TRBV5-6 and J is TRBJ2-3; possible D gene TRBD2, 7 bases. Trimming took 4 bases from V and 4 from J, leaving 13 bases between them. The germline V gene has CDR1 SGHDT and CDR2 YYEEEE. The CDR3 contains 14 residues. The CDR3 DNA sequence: TGTGCCAGCAGCGGGCGCGGGGGCGCAGATACGCAGTATTTT. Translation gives CASSGRGGADTQYF.

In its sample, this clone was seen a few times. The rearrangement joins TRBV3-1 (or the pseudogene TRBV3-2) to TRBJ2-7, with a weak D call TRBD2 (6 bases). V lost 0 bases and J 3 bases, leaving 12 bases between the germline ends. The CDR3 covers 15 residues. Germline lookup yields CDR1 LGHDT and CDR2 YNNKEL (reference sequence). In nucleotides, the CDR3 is TGTGCCAGCAGCCAAGACGGGGCGGACTACTACGAGCAGTACTTC. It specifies CASSQDGADYYEQYF.

CDR3 amino acids: CASSGSTPNQETQYF. The CDR3 bases are TGCGCCAGCAGCGGGAGTACACCCAACCAAGAGACCCAGTACTTC. The chain employs TRBV5-1 and TRBJ2-5; D possibly corresponds to TRBD2 (5 bases). The germline V gene has CDR1 SGHRS and CDR2 YFSETQ. This CDR3 comprises 15 residues. V dropped 4 bases and J dropped 0 bases, with 13 bases sitting between them. Variable domain in full (rest from reference TRBV5-1 and TRBJ2-5): KAGVTQTPRYLIKTRGQQVTLSCSPISGHRSVSWYQQTPGQGLQFLFEYFSETQRNKGNFPGRFSGRQFSNSRSEMNVSTLELGDSALYLCASSGSTPNQETQYFGPGTRLLVL.

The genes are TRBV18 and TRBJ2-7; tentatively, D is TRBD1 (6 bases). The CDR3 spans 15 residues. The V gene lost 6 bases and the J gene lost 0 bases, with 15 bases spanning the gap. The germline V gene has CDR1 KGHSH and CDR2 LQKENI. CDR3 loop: CASSPQVDSSYEQYF. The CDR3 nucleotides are TGTGCCAGCTCCCCCCAGGTGGACAGCTCCTACGAGCAGTACTTC.

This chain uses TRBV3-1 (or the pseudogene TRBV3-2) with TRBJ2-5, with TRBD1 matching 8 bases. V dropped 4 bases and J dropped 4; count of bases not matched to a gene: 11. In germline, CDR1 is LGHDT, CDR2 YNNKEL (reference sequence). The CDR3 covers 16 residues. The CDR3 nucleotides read TGTGCCAGCAGCCCCCCCCCAGGACAGGGATCAGAGACCCAGTACTTC. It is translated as CASSPPPGQGSETQYF.

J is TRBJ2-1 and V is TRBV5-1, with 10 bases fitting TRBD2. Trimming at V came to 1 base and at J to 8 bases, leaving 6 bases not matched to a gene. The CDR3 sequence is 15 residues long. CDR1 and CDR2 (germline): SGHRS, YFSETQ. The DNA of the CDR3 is TGCGCCAGCAGCTTGCAAGCGGGAGGGCCGGATGAGCAGTTCTTC. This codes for CASSLQAGGPDEQFF.

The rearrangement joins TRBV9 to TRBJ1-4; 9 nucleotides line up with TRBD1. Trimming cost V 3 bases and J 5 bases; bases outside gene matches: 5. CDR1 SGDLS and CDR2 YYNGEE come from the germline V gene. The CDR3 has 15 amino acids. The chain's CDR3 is CASSEGGQGNEKLFF. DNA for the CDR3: TGTGCCAGCAGCGAGGGGGGACAGGGAAATGAAAAACTGTTTTTT.

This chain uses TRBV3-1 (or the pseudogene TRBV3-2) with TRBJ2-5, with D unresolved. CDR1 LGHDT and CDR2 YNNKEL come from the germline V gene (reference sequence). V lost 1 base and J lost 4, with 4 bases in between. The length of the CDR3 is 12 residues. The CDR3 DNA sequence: TGTGCCAGCAGCCAAGTTCGAGAGACCCAGTACTTC. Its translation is CASSQVRETQYF.

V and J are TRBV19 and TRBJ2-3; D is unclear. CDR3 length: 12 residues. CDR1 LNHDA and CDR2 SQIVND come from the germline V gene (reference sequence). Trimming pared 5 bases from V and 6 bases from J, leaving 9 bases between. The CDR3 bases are TGTGCCAGTAGTTCCTCTCGGGATACGCAGTATTTT. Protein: CASSSSRDTQYF. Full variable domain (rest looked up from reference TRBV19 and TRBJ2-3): DGGITQSPKYLFRKEGQNVTLSCEQNLNHDAMYWYRQDPGQGLRLIYYSQIVNDFQKGDIAEGYSVSREKKESFPLTVTSAQKNPTAFYLCASSSSRDTQYFGPGTRLTVL.

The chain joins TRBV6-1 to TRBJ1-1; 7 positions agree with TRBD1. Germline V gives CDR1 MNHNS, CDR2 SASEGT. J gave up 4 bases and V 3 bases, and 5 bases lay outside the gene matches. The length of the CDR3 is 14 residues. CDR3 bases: TGTGCCAGCAGTGAGAACAGGGGTTTCACTGAAGCTTTCTTT. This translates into CASSENRGFTEAFF.

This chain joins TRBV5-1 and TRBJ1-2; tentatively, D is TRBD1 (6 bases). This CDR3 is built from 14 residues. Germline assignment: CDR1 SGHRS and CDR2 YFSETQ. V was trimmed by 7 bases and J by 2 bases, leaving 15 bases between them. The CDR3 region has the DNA TGCGCCAGCGGCGACAGGAAGACCAACTATGGCTACACCTTC. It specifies CASGDRKTNYGYTF.

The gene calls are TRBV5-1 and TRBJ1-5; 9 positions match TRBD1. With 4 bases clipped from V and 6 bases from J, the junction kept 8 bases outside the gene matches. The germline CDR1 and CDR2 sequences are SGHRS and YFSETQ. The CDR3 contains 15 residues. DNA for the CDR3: TGCGCCAGCAGCGCTACAGGGGGCGCAGGTCAGCCCCAGCATTTT. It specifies CASSATGGAGQPQHF.

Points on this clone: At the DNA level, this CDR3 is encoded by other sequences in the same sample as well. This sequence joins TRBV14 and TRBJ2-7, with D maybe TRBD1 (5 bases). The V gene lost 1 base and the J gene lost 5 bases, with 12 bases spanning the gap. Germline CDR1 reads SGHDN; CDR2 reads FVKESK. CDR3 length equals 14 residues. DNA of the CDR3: TGTGCCAGCAGCCAAGGAAGGCAGGGCAACGAGCAGTACTTC. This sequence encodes CASSQGRQGNEQYF.

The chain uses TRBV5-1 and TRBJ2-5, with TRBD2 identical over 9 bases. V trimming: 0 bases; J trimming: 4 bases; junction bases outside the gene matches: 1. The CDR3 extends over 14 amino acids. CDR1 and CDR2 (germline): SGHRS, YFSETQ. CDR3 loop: CASSLGSGRETQYF. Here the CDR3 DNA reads TGCGCCAGCAGCTTGGGTAGCGGGAGAGAGACCCAGTACTTC. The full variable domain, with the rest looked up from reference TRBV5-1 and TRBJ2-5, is KAGVTQTPRYLIKTRGQQVTLSCSPISGHRSVSWYQQTPGQGLQFLFEYFSETQRNKGNFPGRFSGRQFSNSRSEMNVSTLELGDSALYLCASSLGSGRETQYFGPGTRLLVL.

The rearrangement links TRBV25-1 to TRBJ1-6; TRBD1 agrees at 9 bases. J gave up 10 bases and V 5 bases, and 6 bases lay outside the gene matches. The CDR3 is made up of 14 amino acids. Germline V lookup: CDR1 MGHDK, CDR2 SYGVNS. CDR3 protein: CASSLGTGSSPLHF. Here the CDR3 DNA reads TGTGCCAGCAGTCTAGGGACAGGGTCGTCACCCCTCCACTTT.

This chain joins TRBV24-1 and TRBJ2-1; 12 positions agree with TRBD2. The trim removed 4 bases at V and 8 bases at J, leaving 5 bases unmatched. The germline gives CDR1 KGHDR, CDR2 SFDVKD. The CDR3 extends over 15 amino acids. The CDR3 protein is CATSEGTSGYDEQFF. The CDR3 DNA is TGTGCCACCAGTGAAGGGACTAGCGGGTACGATGAGCAGTTCTTC.

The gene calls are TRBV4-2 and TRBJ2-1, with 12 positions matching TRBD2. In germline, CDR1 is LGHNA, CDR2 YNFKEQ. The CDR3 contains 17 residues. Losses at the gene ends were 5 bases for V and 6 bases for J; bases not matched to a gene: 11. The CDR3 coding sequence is TGTGCCAGCAGCGTAGGCGCTAGCGGGAGGGGTGCCAATGAGCAGTTCTTC. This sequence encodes CASSVGASGRGANEQFF.

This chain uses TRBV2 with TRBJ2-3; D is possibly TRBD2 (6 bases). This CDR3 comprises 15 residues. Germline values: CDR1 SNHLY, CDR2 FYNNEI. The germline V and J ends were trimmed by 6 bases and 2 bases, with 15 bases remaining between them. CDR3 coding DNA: TGTGCCAGCAGGCGAGGGGACTCGGCCACAGATACGCAGTATTTT. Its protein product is CASRRGDSATDTQYF.

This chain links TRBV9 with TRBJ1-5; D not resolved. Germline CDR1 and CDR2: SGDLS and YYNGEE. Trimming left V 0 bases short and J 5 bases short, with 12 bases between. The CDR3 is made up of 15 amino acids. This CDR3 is CASSVDGSFDQPQHF. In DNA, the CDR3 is TGTGCCAGCAGCGTAGACGGGAGCTTTGATCAGCCCCAGCATTTT.

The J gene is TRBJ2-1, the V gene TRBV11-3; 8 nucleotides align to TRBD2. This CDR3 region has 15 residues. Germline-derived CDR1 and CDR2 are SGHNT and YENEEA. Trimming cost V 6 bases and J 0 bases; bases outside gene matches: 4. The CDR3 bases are TGTGCCAGCAGTCCCAGCGGGAGCTCCTACAATGAGCAGTTCTTC. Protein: CASSPSGSSYNEQFF.

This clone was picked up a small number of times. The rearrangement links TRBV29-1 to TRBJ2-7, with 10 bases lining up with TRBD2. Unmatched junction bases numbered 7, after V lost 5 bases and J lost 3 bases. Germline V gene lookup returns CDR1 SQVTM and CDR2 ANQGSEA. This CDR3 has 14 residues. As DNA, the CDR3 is TGCAGCGTTAGGACTAGCGGCTCATACTACGAGCAGTACTTC. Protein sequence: CSVRTSGSYYEQYF.

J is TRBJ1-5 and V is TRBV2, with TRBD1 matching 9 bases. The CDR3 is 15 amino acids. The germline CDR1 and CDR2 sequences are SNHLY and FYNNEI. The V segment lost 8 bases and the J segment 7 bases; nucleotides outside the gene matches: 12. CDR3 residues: CASVEQTGGGQPQHF. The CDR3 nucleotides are TGTGCCAGCGTCGAGCAGACAGGGGGAGGCCAGCCCCAGCATTTT.